This is a list of T cell receptor beta chains from one sample in a study of shared clonotypes between healthy human individuals. Assay used: immunoSEQ multiplex PCR; TCRdb lists only in-frame clones, some missing. The table includes roughly 450,000 clones, 79% detected once. Sequencing input: PBMCs. The receptors were gathered from a woman in her 40s in good health. Some clones in this sample may be carry-over from other donors' samples. The CDR3 runs from the conserved cysteine through the conserved F or W. A D gene is named only where the DNA matches it firmly. Expanded clones are given a class, and other clones once, few, many or no size at all.

j_call d_call clone_size v_call cdr3_aa cdr3_nt
TRBJ2-7 TRBD1 - TRBV30 CAWSVETGHYEQYF TGTGCCTGGAGTGTGGAGACAGGGCATTACGAGCAGTACTTC
TRBJ2-7 - - TRBV29-1 CSVTTALMGQYF TGCAGCGTCACGACAGCCCTGATGGGGCAGTACTTC
TRBJ2-3 - - TRBV7-2 CASSLSTDTQYF TGTGCCAGCAGCTTAAGCACAGATACGCAGTATTTT
TRBJ2-5 - - TRBV28 CASKAGGLETQYF TGTGCCAGCAAGGCAGGGGGGTTAGAGACCCAGTACTTC
TRBJ1-1 - - TRBV9 CASSVNYMNTEAFF TGTGCCAGCAGCGTAAATTACATGAACACTGAAGCTTTCTTT
TRBJ1-5 - - TRBV19 CASSIARARGRNQPQHF TGTGCCAGTAGTATAGCCAGGGCGCGAGGTAGGAATCAGCCCCAGCATTTT
TRBJ1-5 - - TRBV5-8 CASSFSGPRGNQPQHF TGTGCCAGCAGCTTCTCGGGTCCTAGGGGCAATCAGCCCCAGCATTTT
TRBJ2-1 - - TRBV7-8 CASSLWDPGLVDEQFF TGTGCCAGCAGCTTATGGGACCCAGGGCTGGTTGATGAGCAGTTCTTC
TRBJ2-1 TRBD2 - TRBV9 CASSARLAGYNEQFF TGTGCCAGCAGCGCCAGACTAGCGGGCTACAATGAGCAGTTCTTC
TRBJ2-5 - - TRBV19 CASSIPGMKETQYF TGTGCCAGTAGTATTCCAGGGATGAAAGAGACCCAGTACTTC
TRBJ2-7 TRBD1 many TRBV5-6 CASSQNPGTGWDYEQYF TGTGCCAGCAGCCAAAACCCCGGGACAGGGTGGGACTACGAGCAGTACTTC
TRBJ2-7 TRBD1 - TRBV7-9 CASNAPGQGALEQYF TGTGCCAGCAACGCACCGGGACAGGGGGCTCTCGAGCAGTACTTC
TRBJ2-1 TRBD2 - TRBV6-4 CASSAVGTSGEQFF TGTGCCAGCAGTGCCGTGGGGACTAGTGGTGAGCAGTTCTTC
TRBJ2-3 TRBD2 - TRBV4-1 CASSQGVALASTDTQYF TGCGCCAGCAGCCAAGGTGTTGCACTAGCGAGCACAGATACGCAGTATTTT
TRBJ2-7 TRBD2 once TRBV5-4 CASSHSGRGNEQYF TGTGCCAGCAGCCATAGCGGGAGGGGCAACGAGCAGTACTTC
TRBJ2-5 - - TRBV29-1 CSVEAGFGETQYF TGCAGCGTTGAAGCTGGTTTCGGAGAGACCCAGTACTTC
TRBJ2-1 TRBD2 few TRBV2 CASKFGSGSYGEQFF TGTGCCAGCAAGTTCGGTAGCGGGAGTTATGGTGAGCAGTTCTTC
TRBJ2-2 - - TRBV7-9 CASSPLRGGELFF TGTGCCAGCAGCCCCTTGCGAGGCGGGGAGCTGTTTTTT
TRBJ2-1 TRBD2 - TRBV2 CASSAIPAGVDNEQFF TGTGCCAGCAGTGCTATCCCAGCGGGAGTCGACAATGAGCAGTTCTTC
TRBJ1-2 - - TRBV6-6 CASSRPPGDYGYTF TGTGCCAGCAGTCGTCCACCCGGGGACTATGGCTACACCTTC
TRBJ2-7 TRBD2 - TRBV7-2 CASSLRERGFPYEQYF TGTGCCAGCAGCTTACGGGAGCGGGGATTCCCTTACGAGCAGTACTTC
TRBJ1-4 - once TRBV19 CATEGDSGEKLFF TGTGCCACGGAGGGGGACTCTGGTGAAAAACTGTTTTTT
TRBJ2-7 - - TRBV28 CASSTQGLLDEQYF TGTGCCAGCAGTACTCAGGGACTCCTAGACGAGCAGTACTTC
TRBJ1-1 - - TRBV6-1 CASATTRDTEAFF TGTGCCAGCGCGACAACGCGGGACACTGAAGCTTTCTTT
TRBJ2-3 TRBD1 - TRBV9 CASSGNRDRDTDTQYF TGTGCCAGCAGCGGAAACCGGGACAGGGACACAGATACGCAGTATTTT
TRBJ1-5 TRBD1 - TRBV4-2 CASGTGGLNQPQHF TGTGCCAGCGGGACAGGGGGCCTCAATCAGCCCCAGCATTTT
TRBJ2-7 - - TRBV27 CASSSRVGYEQYF TGTGCCAGCAGTTCCAGGGTCGGCTACGAGCAGTACTTC
TRBJ1-5 TRBD1 - TRBV27 CASSFFGQGRTLNQPQHF TGTGCCAGCAGTTTCTTCGGACAGGGACGAACCCTCAATCAGCCCCAGCATTTT
TRBJ2-7 - - TRBV5-1 CASSSSPGITYEQYF TGCGCCAGCAGCTCATCGCCGGGAATCACCTACGAGCAGTACTTC
TRBJ2-3 - - TRBV9 CASSALGGTSTDTQYF TGTGCCAGCAGCGCCCTCGGGGGAACTAGCACAGATACGCAGTATTTT
TRBJ2-7 TRBD1 - TRBV7-8 CASSRYGQVAYEQYF TGTGCCAGCAGCCGATACGGACAGGTGGCCTACGAGCAGTACTTC
TRBJ1-1 TRBD1 - TRBV7-9 CASSSRDRGISSGDTEAFF TGTGCCAGCAGCTCCCGGGACAGGGGGATTTCTTCAGGGGACACTGAAGCTTTCTTT
TRBJ2-7 - - TRBV19 CASSPLPDSPYEQYF TGTGCCAGTAGCCCTCTTCCGGACAGCCCCTACGAGCAGTACTTC
TRBJ2-1 TRBD2 - TRBV29-1 CSAGLAGESNYNEQFF TGCAGCGCGGGACTAGCGGGAGAATCCAATTACAATGAGCAGTTCTTC
TRBJ2-7 - - TRBV5-1 CASSLGLSRDSYEQYF TGCGCCAGCAGCTTGGGCTTGTCCAGGGACTCCTACGAGCAGTACTTC
TRBJ2-2 - - TRBV5-1 CASSNRETYTGELFF TGCGCCAGCAGCAACCGGGAGACTTACACCGGGGAGCTGTTTTTT